This TCR beta chain was identified in a study of T cells after yellow fever vaccination. The CDR3 runs to 16 residues. The V segment lost 4 bases and the J segment 3 bases; nucleotides outside the gene matches: 5. Looked up from germline, CDR1 is LGHNA and CDR2 is YSLEER. Study-level results: CD4 and CD8 compartments shared a small share of clonotypes.

TCRdb re-analysed the 5' RACE reads in MiXCR, keeping a single row per CDR3 protein. The table lists about 550,000 distinct CDR3 sequences, around 21% of them singletons. Note on this clonotype: Its matching antigen is unknown.

The chain joins TRBV4-3 to TRBJ2-1, with 11 bases that match TRBD1. The sample consisted of PBMCs, taken 15 days after the yellow fever booster vaccination. The source of this sequence is a man aged 30 to 45 who received the YFV17D yellow fever vaccine. The CDR3 DNA follows: TGCGCCAGCAGCCGAACCGGGACAGGGGGCTACAATGAGCAGTTCTTC. Translating gives CASSRTGTGGYNEQFF.